The 27 T cell receptor beta chains presented below share a single source sample, sequenced in a study of T cell repertoires in cytomegalovirus infection. TCRdb processed the reads anew with MiXCR; each CDR3 protein has one entry. Of over 300,000 distinct CDR3 sequences detected, over 7.5% appear once; the ten largest clones hold 3.5% to 4.5%. Source material: PBMCs. The receptors stem from a human donor in good health (CMV status not recorded). Some clones in this sample may be carry-over from other donors' samples.

Ten or more counts support this clonotype. The chain employs TRBV7-2 and TRBJ1-2; maybe TRBD1 (6 bases). Germline lookup yields CDR1 SGHTA and CDR2 FQGNSA. V was shortened by 2 bases and J by 8 bases, with 18 bases between the two germline ends. The CDR3 totals 15 residues. The CDR3 coding sequence is TGTGCCAGCAGCTTACGACAGGTCCCTAATATGGGCTACACCTTC. It is translated as CASSLRQVPNMGYTF.

Many counts were recorded for this clonotype. V is TRBV7-9 and J is TRBJ1-5; D ambiguous. This CDR3 contains 17 residues. V was clipped by 3 bases and J by 2 bases, with 17 bases between them. Germline V gene sequence: CDR1 SEHNR, CDR2 FQNEAQ (reference sequence). Here the CDR3 DNA reads TGTGCCAGCAGCTTTTATCCCCCGGCGGGCCGCAATCAGCCCCAGCATTTT. Amino acids: CASSFYPPAGRNQPQHF.

This clonotype was found many times. The gene calls are TRBV20-1 and TRBJ2-7; D gene uncertain. The CDR3 is 15 residues long. V was clipped by 1 base and J by 1 base, with 14 bases between them. Germline CDR1 DFQATT, CDR2 SNEGSKA (reference sequence). The CDR3 is CSARGHGGQSYEQYF. The CDR3 bases are TGCAGTGCTAGAGGACATGGCGGCCAATCCTACGAGCAGTACTTC.

This clonotype was detected a few times. The chain is built from TRBV29-1 and TRBJ2-5; weak D call: TRBD2 (5 bases). The CDR3 loop spans 11 amino acids. CDR1 and CDR2 from the germline V gene are SQVTM and ANQGSEA. Between the trimmed V and J ends, which lost 8 bases and 5 bases, there was a span of 12 bases. The CDR3 DNA sequence: TGCAGCCCCCCGAGGAGGGAGACCCAGTACTTC. Its translation is CSPPRRETQYF.

The chain couples TRBV11-2 to TRBJ2-3; D ambiguous. The length of the CDR3 is 15 residues. CDR1 and CDR2 from the germline V gene are SGHAT and FQNNGV. With 6 bases removed from V and 0 bases from J, the gap between germline ends came to 13 bases. The CDR3 nucleotides are TGTGCCAGCAGTCGACCCTTAGTTAGCACAGATACGCAGTATTTT. Its protein is CASSRPLVSTDTQYF.

There are a few counts of this clonotype. The germline gene is not matched at one end of the junction; a read error may be the cause. This rearrangement joins TRBV4-1 to TRBJ1-2, with D maybe TRBD1 (5 bases). The CDR3 totals 18 residues. Germline V gene data show CDR1 as MGHRA and CDR2 as YSYEKL. The CDR3 is CASSHAEARVVTNYGYTF. The CDR3 nucleotides read TGTGCCAGCAGCCACGCCGAGGCCAGGGTGGTGACTAACTATGGCTACACCTTC.

The rearrangement uses TRBV10-2 and TRBJ2-5; a weak D match, TRBD2 (6 bases). Germline-derived CDR1 and CDR2 are WSHSY and SAAADI. The CDR3 is 13 residues long. V gave up 4 bases and J gave up 2 bases, with 8 bases separating them. CDR3 amino acids: CASSVLAQETQYF. The DNA of the CDR3 is TGCGCCAGCAGTGTACTAGCTCAAGAGACCCAGTACTTC.

The chain couples TRBV27 to TRBJ2-5; D not certain. The V gene lost 3 bases and the J gene lost 1 base, with 6 bases spanning the gap. CDR3 length: 13 residues. Germline V gene data show CDR1 as MNHEY and CDR2 as SMNVEV (reference sequence). CDR3 nucleotide sequence: TGTGCCAGCAGTTTGGGTATCCAAGAGACCCAGTACTTC. Its protein is CASSLGIQETQYF.

The rearrangement joins TRBV12-3 or TRBV12-4 to TRBJ1-4, with D maybe TRBD1 (5 bases). The CDR3 sequence is 14 residues long. Trimming stripped 2 bases from V and 8 bases from J, with 12 bases between. The CDR3 DNA reads TGTGCCAGCAGTTTATGGGACGCGGGAGAAAAACTGTTTTTT. It is translated as CASSLWDAGEKLFF.

This rearrangement joins TRBV18 to TRBJ2-3; TRBD2 agrees at 9 bases. J lost 3 bases, V lost 3 bases, and 7 bases had no gene match. The CDR3 totals 16 residues. The germline gives CDR1 KGHSH, CDR2 LQKENI. CDR3 amino acids: CASSPMGLAITDTQYF. The CDR3 DNA sequence: TGTGCCAGCTCACCCATGGGACTAGCTATAACAGATACGCAGTATTTT.

This clonotype was observed many times. V gene TRBV12-3 or TRBV12-4 combines with J gene TRBJ1-1; D is perhaps TRBD1 (5 bases). V gave up 3 bases and J gave up 4 bases, with 15 bases separating them. The CDR3 sequence is 15 residues long. The CDR3: CASSFSGGFGTEAFF. The CDR3 DNA reads as TGTGCCAGCAGTTTTTCGGGGGGGTTTGGCACTGAAGCTTTCTTT.

This clonotype showed up many times. The chain is built from TRBV7-2 and TRBJ1-3; D unresolved. Looked up from germline, CDR1 is SGHTA and CDR2 is FQGNSA. Trimming stripped 5 bases from V and 0 bases from J, with 11 bases between. This CDR3 contains 15 residues. For the CDR3, the DNA is TGTGCCAGCAGCGCCGACATCAACTCTGGAAACACCATATATTTT. This sequence encodes CASSADINSGNTIYF.

There are a few counts of this clonotype. This chain connects TRBV7-2 to TRBJ2-1; tentatively, D is TRBD2 (5 bases). Germline CDR1 is SGHTA and CDR2 is FQGNSA. The CDR3 contains 13 residues. Trimming pared 6 bases from V and 9 bases from J, leaving 15 bases between. In DNA, the CDR3 is TGTGCCAGCAGTACTGATCTTGGGAGTGAGCAGTTCTTC. Translation gives CASSTDLGSEQFF.

The chain links TRBV7-2 to TRBJ2-5; D gene unclear. Germline V gene sequence: CDR1 SGHTA, CDR2 FQGNSA. Trimming shortened V by 0 bases and J by 4 bases, and 9 bases separated the two germline ends. The CDR3 has 14 amino acids. The CDR3 DNA follows: TGTGCCAGCAGCTTAGCCAACAGTGGAGAGACCCAGTACTTC. It specifies CASSLANSGETQYF.

This clonotype turned up a few times. The rearrangement links TRBV6-5 to TRBJ2-2; D could derive from TRBD1 or TRBD2 (5 bases each). Germline CDR1 MNHEY, CDR2 SVGAGI. With 2 bases removed from V and 3 bases from J, the gap between germline ends came to 10 bases. This CDR3 has 15 amino acids. CDR3 residues: CASSYNEGHTGELFF. The CDR3, as DNA: TGTGCCAGCAGTTACAACGAGGGGCACACCGGGGAGCTGTTTTTT.

Many counts were recorded for this clonotype. The chain couples TRBV7-9 to TRBJ2-1, with 10 nucleotides matching TRBD2. This CDR3 is 17 amino acids long. With V trimmed by 5 bases and J by 5 bases, 12 bases remained unmatched. Germline values: CDR1 SEHNR, CDR2 FQNEAQ (reference sequence). The CDR3 DNA reads TGTGCCAGCAGCCCTACCCGGCTAGCGGGAGCCCACAATGAGCAGTTCTTC. Protein: CASSPTRLAGAHNEQFF.

This clonotype was seen ten or more times. The chain couples TRBV7-9 to TRBJ1-4, with TRBD1 matching over 7 bases. Looked up from germline, CDR1 is SEHNR and CDR2 is FQNEAQ (reference sequence). The CDR3 contains 15 residues. CDR3 loop: CAGSPGTATNEKLFF. CDR3 DNA: TGTGCGGGCAGCCCGGGGACAGCAACTAATGAAAAACTGTTTTTT.

This clonotype was recorded a few times. This chain uses TRBV6-6 with TRBJ2-5; D unresolved. The CDR3 has 14 residues. V was trimmed by 5 bases and J by 5 bases, leaving 15 bases between them. Germline lookup yields CDR1 MNHNY and CDR2 SVGAGI (reference sequence). The CDR3 nucleotides are TGTGCCAGCAGTGCCAATCACGGCTCGGAGACCCAGTACTTC. This sequence encodes CASSANHGSETQYF.

This sequence joins TRBV5-4 and TRBJ2-7; D gene ambiguous. CDR3 length: 14 residues. From germline, CDR1 is SGHNT and CDR2 YYREEE (reference sequence). V was clipped by 2 bases and J by 2 bases, with 11 bases between them. CDR3 DNA sequence: TGTGCCAGCAGCTTTGCCGAGCCCACCTACGAGCAGTACTTC. Translating gives CASSFAEPTYEQYF.

This clonotype was counted only a few times. The V call is TRBV15, the J call TRBJ1-1; D is undetermined. The germline V gene has CDR1 LNHNV and CDR2 YYDKDF (reference sequence). The V gene lost 6 bases and the J gene lost 3 bases, with 8 bases spanning the gap. This CDR3 region has 12 residues. As DNA, the CDR3 is TGTGCCACCAGTTTCCCTGACACTGAAGCTTTCTTT. Translation: CATSFPDTEAFF.

This clonotype has a count of ten or more. This chain's CDR3 is CASSLYSGRETQYF. DNA of the CDR3: TGTGCCAGCAGCTTGTATAGCGGGAGAGAGACCCAGTACTTC. This rearrangement joins TRBV7-2 to TRBJ2-5; TRBD2 agrees at 9 bases. CDR1 and CDR2 from the germline V gene are SGHTA and FQGNSA. With V trimmed by 3 bases and J by 4 bases, 3 bases remained unmatched. The CDR3 spans 14 residues.

This clonotype turned up a few times. CDR3: CASSFNRVRSYNSPLHF. The CDR3 DNA reads as TGTGCCAGCAGCTTTAACAGGGTTAGGAGTTATAATTCACCCCTCCACTTT. The chain uses TRBV13 and TRBJ1-6, with D perhaps matching TRBD1 (6 bases). V gave up 3 bases and J gave up 4 bases, with 16 bases separating them. Germline CDR1 is PRHDT and CDR2 is FYEKMQ (reference sequence). The CDR3 extends over 17 amino acids.

This clonotype has a handful of counts. The chain employs TRBV6-2 or TRBV6-3 and TRBJ2-7; the D gene is possibly TRBD2 (5 bases). V was trimmed by 2 bases and J by 3 bases, leaving 20 bases between them. CDR1 and CDR2 (germline): MNHEY, SVGEGT. This CDR3 has 17 residues. CDR3 residues: CASSYAILEDPNYEQYF. The CDR3 nucleotides read TGTGCCAGCAGTTACGCAATTTTGGAGGATCCCAACTACGAGCAGTACTTC.

The chain has TRBV12-3 or TRBV12-4 and TRBJ2-2; D may be TRBD1 or TRBD2 (7 bases each). The CDR3 totals 15 residues. The ends were cut back, 5 bases at V and 3 bases at J, with 13 bases in the middle. The CDR3 here is CASSQTGRDTGELFF. The CDR3 DNA is TGTGCCAGCAGTCAGACAGGGAGGGACACCGGGGAGCTGTTTTTT.

This clonotype was counted between two and nine times. This chain connects TRBV6-1 to TRBJ2-7, with D possibly being TRBD1 (6 bases). Between the trimmed V and J ends, which lost 6 bases and 3 bases, there was a span of 12 bases. Per germline, CDR1 MNHNS and CDR2 SASEGT. The CDR3 consists of 13 residues. CDR3 loop: CASSDKGVYEQYF. The DNA for the CDR3 is TGTGCCAGCAGCGACAAGGGGGTCTACGAGCAGTACTTC.

This clonotype was seen repeatedly, ten times or more. The chain joins TRBV7-2 to TRBJ2-5; possible D gene TRBD1, 5 bases. The V gene lost 5 bases and the J gene lost 1 base, with 17 bases spanning the gap. The CDR3 totals 16 residues. CDR1 is SGHTA, CDR2 FQGNSA, per germline. The CDR3 sequence is CASSAAHAGFQETQYF. The CDR3 DNA follows: TGTGCCAGCAGCGCCGCCCATGCAGGGTTCCAAGAGACCCAGTACTTC.

Concerning this clonotype: This CDR3 is missing its conserved last phenylalanine or tryptophan, likely due to a read error. The chain recombines TRBV28 with TRBJ2-5, with D perhaps matching TRBD1 (5 bases). Per germline, CDR1 MDHEN and CDR2 SYDVKM. V dropped 6 bases and J dropped 9 bases, with 17 bases sitting between them. This CDR3 is 13 amino acids long. The CDR3, as DNA: TGTGCCAGCAGCCCAACACGGACATCCTCCCAGTACCTC. It translates to CASSPTRTSSQYL.